A single T cell receptor (beta chain) is shown here with its context. The target antigen is unknown. The donors comprised healthy bone marrow donors. This entry comes from a study of cytomegalovirus exposure and HLA in healthy donors. Germline V CDR1 and CDR2: SGHRS, YFSETQ. V lost 7 bases, J lost 6 bases, and 14 bases lay in between. This CDR3 is 13 amino acids long. With 60 Vbeta and 13 Jbeta primers, the PCR was carried out. Only in-frame clones appear in the TCRdb table, and some are missing; sequencing was by immunoSEQ multiplex PCR. The sample features about 79,000 clones, with 4.6% in its top ten. Study-wide points: Rare TCR sequences dominated, though some public TCRs recurred in many donors. TCR beta V- and J-gene trimming was later associated with a missense DCLRE1C variant. Confirmation in vitro established that a few CMV-associated chains were specific for CMV antigens.

The J gene is TRBJ2-1, the V gene TRBV5-1; D is undetermined. The sequence derives from a man aged 25 to 40 in good health and CMV-seronegative. Sequencing was carried out using PBMCs. CDR3 nucleotides: TGCGCCAGCTCCTTGAGGTTTGGCAATGAGCAGTTCTTC. Protein sequence: CASSLRFGNEQFF.